The table lists the clone carrying this T cell receptor (beta chain) with a few counts. The antigen is unknown. This entry belongs to a study of blood T cells in healthy people across ages. Overall study findings and caveats: Naive CD4+ cells and diversity were both higher in long-lived donors than in aged donors.

J was trimmed by 4 bases and V by 5 bases; bases with no gene match: 13. This CDR3 region has 16 residues. The germline V gene has CDR1 SGHVS and CDR2 FQNEAQ. A second PCR of 7 to 11 cycles used a sample-barcoded 5' primer and a J-beta primer mix. Each CDR3 protein gets one entry after TCRdb re-called the 5' RACE reads with MiXCR. The table records 270,000 or so distinct CDR3 sequences, less than 30% of them present only once. This sequence joins TRBV7-8 and TRBJ2-7; 8 bases line up with TRBD1. The source material was blood. This sequence was found in a woman in her seventies in good health. DNA of the CDR3: TGTGCCAGCAGCGCCCACCGGACAGGGAAACCTTACGAGCAGTACTTC. This translates into CASSAHRTGKPYEQYF.